Below are 15 T cell receptor beta chains sequenced from a single sample in a study of cytomegalovirus exposure and HLA in healthy donors. Some clones are missing from TCRdb's copy, which holds only in-frame ones; the method was immunoSEQ multiplex PCR. The sample holds tens of thousands of clones; 85% to 95% are singletons and the top ten take about 1.4%. Specimen: PBMCs. All receptors derive from a man younger than 30 in good health and CMV-seropositive.

The genes are TRBV4-1 and TRBJ2-5; 8 positions agree with TRBD2. The germline gives CDR1 MGHRA, CDR2 YSYEKL. This CDR3 spans 17 amino acids. The trim removed 3 bases at V and 0 bases at J, leaving 9 bases unmatched. CDR3 nucleotide sequence: TGCGCCAGCAGCCAGGGTACAGCGGGGGTGTACCAAGAGACCCAGTACTTC. Translating gives CASSQGTAGVYQETQYF.

This chain joins TRBV29-1 and TRBJ1-2; D gene uncertain. V was shortened by 3 bases and J by 5 bases, with 10 bases between the two germline ends. The CDR3 has 12 amino acids. Germline CDR1 SQVTM, CDR2 ANQGSEA. CDR3 amino acids: CSVDIAGYGYTF. As DNA, the CDR3 is TGCAGCGTTGACATAGCCGGGTATGGCTACACCTTC. Using reference TRBV29-1 and TRBJ1-2 for the parts outside the CDR3, the full variable domain is SAVISQKPSRDICQRGTSLTIQCQVDSQVTMMFWYRQQPGQSLTLIATANQGSEATYESGFVIDKFPISRPNLTFSTLTVSNMSPEDSSIYLCSVDIAGYGYTFGSGTRLTVV.

This clone was seen once. V gene TRBV18 combines with J gene TRBJ2-7; 7 bases line up with TRBD1. This CDR3 is 13 amino acids long. Germline-derived CDR1 and CDR2 are KGHSH and LQKENI. Trimming cost V 4 bases and J 2 bases; bases outside gene matches: 2. CDR3 sequence reads: CASSRDRTYEQYF. Written as DNA, the CDR3 is TGTGCCAGCTCACGGGACAGAACCTACGAGCAGTACTTC.

This clone was seen once. The CDR3 spells CASSLEGTRVFAFF. In DNA, the CDR3 is TGTGCCAGCAGTTTGGAGGGTACCAGGGTGTTCGCTTTCTTT. This chain uses TRBV28 with TRBJ1-1; D possibly corresponds to TRBD1 (5 bases). The CDR3 length is 14 residues. Germline CDR1 and CDR2: MDHEN and SYDVKM. V was trimmed by 3 bases and J by 11 bases, leaving 19 bases between them.

The chain recombines TRBV5-1 with TRBJ2-7; the D gene is possibly TRBD1 (6 bases). The ends were cut back, 7 bases at V and 0 bases at J, with 20 bases in the middle. The CDR3 contains 16 residues. From germline, CDR1 is SGHRS and CDR2 YFSETQ. The CDR3 nucleotides are TGCGCCAGCCGGGACACGGAGCCGCAGTTCTCCTACGAGCAGTACTTC. Translation gives CASRDTEPQFSYEQYF.

The chain is built from TRBV6-6 and TRBJ1-1; TRBD1 matches at 8 bases. The J segment lost 4 bases and the V segment lost 6 bases, leaving 7 bases of the junction unmatched. CDR3 length equals 14 residues. Per the germline V gene, CDR1 is MNHNY and CDR2 is SVGAGI (reference sequence). The CDR3 reads CASSPDRGATEAFF. CDR3 bases: TGTGCCAGCAGCCCCGACAGGGGTGCCACTGAAGCTTTCTTT.

V is TRBV7-9 and J is TRBJ2-1; D is possibly TRBD2 (5 bases). Trimming removed 5 bases at V and 8 bases at J, with 13 bases between. This CDR3 is 13 amino acids long. Germline V lookup: CDR1 SEHNR, CDR2 FQNEAQ (reference sequence). The CDR3 bases are TGTGCCAGCAGCATAACTAGTATCGATGAGCAGTTCTTC. As protein: CASSITSIDEQFF.

This clone was counted between two and nine times. The genes are TRBV6-5 and TRBJ2-2; D is possibly TRBD1 (6 bases). Trimming pared 6 bases from V and 5 bases from J, leaving 16 bases between. This CDR3 comprises 15 residues. Germline V lookup: CDR1 MNHEY, CDR2 SVGAGI. The CDR3 spells CASRRGQFETGELFF. The CDR3 DNA is TGTGCCAGCAGGAGGGGACAATTTGAGACCGGGGAGCTGTTTTTT.

The chain combines TRBV18 with TRBJ2-3; 11 nucleotides align to TRBD1. Germline trimming cut 3 bases from V and 3 bases from J; bases unmatched to any gene: 8. The CDR3 sequence is 17 residues long. CDR1 is KGHSH and CDR2 is LQKENI in the germline V gene. The CDR3 nucleotides are TGTGCCAGCTCACCTCGGACAGGGGGCTTTTCGACAGATACGCAGTATTTT. Translation gives CASSPRTGGFSTDTQYF.

The CDR3 DNA is TGTGCCACCGGGCGGGGCTCCTACGAGCAGTACTTC. Amino acid sequence: CATGRGSYEQYF. The V gene is TRBV2, the J gene TRBJ2-7; a weak D match, TRBD2 (6 bases). The CDR3 covers 12 residues. Deletions cut 10 bases from V and 0 bases from J, with 10 bases between. The germline gives CDR1 SNHLY, CDR2 FYNNEI.

The J gene is TRBJ2-3, the V gene TRBV9, with D possibly matching TRBD1 (6 bases). CDR1 is SGDLS, CDR2 YYNGEE, per germline. The CDR3 consists of 16 residues. V lost 6 bases to trimming and J lost 5 bases, with 22 bases between them. The CDR3 sequence: CASTGSPGTSIDTQYF. CDR3 nucleotide sequence: TGTGCCAGCACGGGTTCGCCCGGGACATCAATAGATACGCAGTATTTT. Variable domain in full (rest from reference TRBV9 and TRBJ2-3): DSGVTQTPKHLITATGQRVTLRCSPRSGDLSVYWYQQSLDQGLQFLIQYYNGEERAKGNILERFSAQQFPDLHSELNLSSLELGDSALYFCASTGSPGTSIDTQYFGPGTRLTVL.

V and J are TRBV12-2 and TRBJ2-1; the D call of TRBD2 is as the table states it, not checked on the DNA. TRBV12-2 represents a pseudogene. The CDR3 is made up of 13 amino acids. In DNA, the CDR3 is TGTGCAAGTCGCTTACGGGGAGGGAATGAGCAGTTCTTC. Protein product: CASRLRGGNEQFF.

This clone was counted between two and nine times. The V gene is TRBV2, the J gene TRBJ2-7, with D hard to call. There are 11 residues in the CDR3. V was clipped by 4 bases and J by 4 bases, with 5 bases between them. Germline V CDR1 and CDR2: SNHLY, FYNNEI. The CDR3 DNA reads TGTGCCAGCAGTGCCGTATACGAGCAGTACTTC. Encoded protein: CASSAVYEQYF.

This chain connects TRBV12-5 to TRBJ1-2, with D possibly being TRBD1 (6 bases). The CDR3 is 14 residues long. Trimming cost V 7 bases and J 7 bases, with 19 bases left between them. The V gene's germline CDR1 is LGHNT and CDR2 FRNRAP. DNA for the CDR3: TGTGCTAGTGCCGAACGCTCAGGGGCCGGTGGCTACACCTTC. Protein sequence: CASAERSGAGGYTF. The full variable domain, rest sourced from reference TRBV12-5 and TRBJ1-2, is DARVTQTPRHKVTEMGQEVTMRCQPILGHNTVFWYRQTMMQGLELLAYFRNRAPLDDSGMPKDRFSAEMPDATLATLKIQPSEPRDSAVYFCASAERSGAGGYTFGSGTRLTVV.

The chain couples TRBV5-4 to TRBJ2-1; possibly TRBD2 for D (6 bases). Trimming shortened V by 2 bases and J by 2 bases, and 14 bases separated the two germline ends. CDR1 and CDR2 (germline): SGHNT, YYREEE (reference sequence). CDR3 size: 16 residues. This chain's CDR3 is CASSLRGGTPYNEQFF. The CDR3 DNA reads as TGTGCCAGCAGCTTACGGGGCGGGACCCCCTACAATGAGCAGTTCTTC.